This entry describes one TCR beta chain. Antigen specificity is unknown. These data come from a study of cytomegalovirus exposure and HLA in healthy donors. Study-wide points: Most observed TCR sequences were rare, whereas some public TCRs were detected in many donors. It was confirmed in vitro that a few of the CMV-associated chains were specific for CMV antigens. The tendency of first-cohort TCR clusters to co-occur in the 90 to 150 validation repertoires was the finding of a later analysis. Reports indicated that the classifier achieved high specificity and sensitivity in diagnosing cytomegalovirus status.

Profiling relied on immunoSEQ multiplex PCR, and the TCRdb table lists in-frame clones only, not all of them. The sample lists roughly 100,000 clones, roughly 85% seen once, with approximately 22% in the top ten. What was sequenced was PBMCs. The clonotype comes from a man aged 18 to 30 in good health and CMV-seropositive.

CDR3 protein: CASSVPTGVTGELFF. The DNA for the CDR3 is TGCGCCAGCAGCGTACCGACAGGAGTCACCGGGGAGCTGTTTTTT. The chain recombines TRBV5-1 with TRBJ2-2, with D tentatively TRBD1 (6 bases). Germline loops: CDR1 SGHRS, CDR2 YFSETQ. V dropped 4 bases and J dropped 4 bases, with 14 bases sitting between them. CDR3 length: 15 amino acids.